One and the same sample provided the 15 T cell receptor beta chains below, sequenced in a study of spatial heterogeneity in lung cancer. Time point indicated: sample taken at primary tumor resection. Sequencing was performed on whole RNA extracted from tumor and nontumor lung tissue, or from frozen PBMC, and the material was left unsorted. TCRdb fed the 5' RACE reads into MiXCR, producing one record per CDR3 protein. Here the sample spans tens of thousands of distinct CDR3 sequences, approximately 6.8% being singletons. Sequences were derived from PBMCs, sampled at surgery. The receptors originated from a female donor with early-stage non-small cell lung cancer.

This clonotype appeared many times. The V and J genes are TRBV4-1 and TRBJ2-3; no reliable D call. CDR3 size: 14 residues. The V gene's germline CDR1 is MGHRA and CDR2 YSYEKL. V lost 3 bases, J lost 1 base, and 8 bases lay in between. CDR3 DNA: TGCGCCAGCAGCCATCCGGACGGCACAGATACGCAGTATTTT. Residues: CASSHPDGTDTQYF.

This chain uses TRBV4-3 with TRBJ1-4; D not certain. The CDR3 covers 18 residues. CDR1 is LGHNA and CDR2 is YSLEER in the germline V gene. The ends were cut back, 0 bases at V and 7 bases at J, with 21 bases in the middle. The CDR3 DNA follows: TGCGCCAGCAGCCAAGATACGCCCCCGGGGTCGACCCGTGAAAAACTGTTTTTT. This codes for CASSQDTPPGSTREKLFF.

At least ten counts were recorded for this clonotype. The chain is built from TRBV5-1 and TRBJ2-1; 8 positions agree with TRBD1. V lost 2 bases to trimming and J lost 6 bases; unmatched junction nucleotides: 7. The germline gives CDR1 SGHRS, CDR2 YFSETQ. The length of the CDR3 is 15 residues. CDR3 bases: TGCGCCAGCAGCTTACTGACAGGGGTAGGCAATGAGCAGTTCTTC. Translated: CASSLLTGVGNEQFF.

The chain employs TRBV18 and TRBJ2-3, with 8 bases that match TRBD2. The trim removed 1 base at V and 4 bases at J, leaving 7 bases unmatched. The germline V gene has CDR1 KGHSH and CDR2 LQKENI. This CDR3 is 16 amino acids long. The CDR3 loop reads CASSPRAGGGSDTQYF. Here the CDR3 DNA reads TGTGCCAGCTCACCACGGGCTGGCGGGGGGTCAGATACGCAGTATTTT.

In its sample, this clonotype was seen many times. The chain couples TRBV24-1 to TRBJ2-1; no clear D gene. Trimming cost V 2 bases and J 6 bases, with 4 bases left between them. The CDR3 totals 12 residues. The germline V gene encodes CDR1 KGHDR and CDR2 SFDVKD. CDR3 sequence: CATSDWGNEQFF. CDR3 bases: TGTGCCACCAGTGATTGGGGCAATGAGCAGTTCTTC.

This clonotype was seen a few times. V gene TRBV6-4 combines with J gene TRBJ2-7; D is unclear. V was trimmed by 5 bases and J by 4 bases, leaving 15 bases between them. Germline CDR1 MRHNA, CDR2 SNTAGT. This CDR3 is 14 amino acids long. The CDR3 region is CASSLLPGSYEQYF. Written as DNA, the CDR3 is TGTGCCAGCAGTCTGTTGCCAGGTTCATACGAGCAGTACTTC.

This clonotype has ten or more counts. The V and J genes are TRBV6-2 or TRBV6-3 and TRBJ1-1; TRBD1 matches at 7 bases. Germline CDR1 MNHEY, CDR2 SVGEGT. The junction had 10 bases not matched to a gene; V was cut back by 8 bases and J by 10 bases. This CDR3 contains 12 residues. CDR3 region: CASGDQQGSAFF. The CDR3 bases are TGTGCCAGCGGAGATCAACAGGGGTCAGCTTTCTTT.

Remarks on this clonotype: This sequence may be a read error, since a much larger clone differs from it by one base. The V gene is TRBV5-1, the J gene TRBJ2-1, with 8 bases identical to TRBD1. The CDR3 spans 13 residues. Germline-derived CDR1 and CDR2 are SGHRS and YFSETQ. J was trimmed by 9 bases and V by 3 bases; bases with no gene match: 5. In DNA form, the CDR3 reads TGCGCCAGCAGCTCGACAGGGGCGCGTGAGCAGTTCTTC. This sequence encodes CASSSTGAREQFF.

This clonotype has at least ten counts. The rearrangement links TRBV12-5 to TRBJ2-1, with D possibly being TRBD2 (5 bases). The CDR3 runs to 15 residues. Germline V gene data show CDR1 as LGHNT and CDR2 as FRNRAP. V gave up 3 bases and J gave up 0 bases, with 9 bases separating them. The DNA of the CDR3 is TGTGCTAGTGGTTTTGGGAGACTCTCCTACAATGAGCAGTTCTTC. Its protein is CASGFGRLSYNEQFF.

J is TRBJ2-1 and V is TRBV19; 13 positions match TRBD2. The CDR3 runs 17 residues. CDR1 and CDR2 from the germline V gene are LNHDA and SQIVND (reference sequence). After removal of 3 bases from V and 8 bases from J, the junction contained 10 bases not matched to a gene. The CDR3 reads CASSIRTSGGPRDEQFF. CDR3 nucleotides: TGTGCCAGTAGTATCCGGACTAGCGGGGGCCCCAGGGATGAGCAGTTCTTC.

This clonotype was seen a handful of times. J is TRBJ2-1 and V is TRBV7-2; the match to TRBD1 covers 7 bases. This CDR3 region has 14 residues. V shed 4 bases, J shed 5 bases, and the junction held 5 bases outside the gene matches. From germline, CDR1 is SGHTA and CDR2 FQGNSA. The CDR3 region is CASSSDRINNEQFF. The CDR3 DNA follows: TGTGCCAGCAGCTCGGACAGGATAAACAATGAGCAGTTCTTC.

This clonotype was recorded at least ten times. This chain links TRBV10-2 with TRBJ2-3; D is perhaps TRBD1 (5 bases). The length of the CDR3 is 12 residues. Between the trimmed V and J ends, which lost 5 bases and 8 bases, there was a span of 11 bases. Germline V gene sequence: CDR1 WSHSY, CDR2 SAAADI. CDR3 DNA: TGCGCCAGCAGTCCAGGGTTCGGTACGCAGTATTTT. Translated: CASSPGFGTQYF.

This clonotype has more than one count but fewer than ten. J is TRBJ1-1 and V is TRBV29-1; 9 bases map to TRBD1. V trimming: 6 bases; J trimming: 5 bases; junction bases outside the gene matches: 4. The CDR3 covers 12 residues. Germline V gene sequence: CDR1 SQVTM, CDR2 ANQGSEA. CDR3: CSVSTGGTEAFF. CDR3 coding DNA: TGCAGCGTGTCGACAGGGGGGACTGAAGCTTTCTTT.

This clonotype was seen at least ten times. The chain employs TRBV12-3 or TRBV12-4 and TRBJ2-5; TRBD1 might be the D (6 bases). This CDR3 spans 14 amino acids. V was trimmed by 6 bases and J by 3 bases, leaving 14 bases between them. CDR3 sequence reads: CASSLTGVEETQYF. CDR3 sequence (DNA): TGTGCCAGCAGCCTGACAGGCGTTGAAGAGACCCAGTACTTC.

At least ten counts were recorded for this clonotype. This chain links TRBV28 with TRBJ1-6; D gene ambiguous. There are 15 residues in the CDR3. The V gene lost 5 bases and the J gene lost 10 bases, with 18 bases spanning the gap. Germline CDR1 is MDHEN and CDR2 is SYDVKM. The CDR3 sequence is CASSQKSRFGSPLHF. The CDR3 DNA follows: TGTGCCAGCAGTCAAAAGAGCCGTTTTGGGTCACCCCTCCACTTT.